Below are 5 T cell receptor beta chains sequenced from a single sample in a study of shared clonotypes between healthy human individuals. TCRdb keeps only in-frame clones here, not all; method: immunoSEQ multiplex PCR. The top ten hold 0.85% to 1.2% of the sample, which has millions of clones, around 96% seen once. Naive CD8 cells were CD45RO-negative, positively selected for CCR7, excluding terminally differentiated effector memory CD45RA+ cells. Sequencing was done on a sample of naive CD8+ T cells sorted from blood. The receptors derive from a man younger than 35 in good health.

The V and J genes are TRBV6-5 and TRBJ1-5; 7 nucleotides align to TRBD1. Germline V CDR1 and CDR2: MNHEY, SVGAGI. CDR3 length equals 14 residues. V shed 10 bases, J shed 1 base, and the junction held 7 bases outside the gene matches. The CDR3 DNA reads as TGTGCCACCAGGGGGGAGGGCAGCAATCAGCCCCAGCATTTT. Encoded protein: CATRGEGSNQPQHF.

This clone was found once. Written as DNA, the CDR3 is TGTGCCAGCAGCTTAGCCCTCCCGCTAGTCGTGGGGGCAGATACGCAGTATTTT. This gives the protein CASSLALPLVVGADTQYF. V usage is TRBV11-2 and J usage is TRBJ2-3, with D tentatively TRBD1 or TRBD2 (5 bases each). V was cut by 1 base and J by 4 bases, with 21 bases left in between. The CDR3 is 18 amino acids. Per germline, CDR1 SGHAT and CDR2 FQNNGV.

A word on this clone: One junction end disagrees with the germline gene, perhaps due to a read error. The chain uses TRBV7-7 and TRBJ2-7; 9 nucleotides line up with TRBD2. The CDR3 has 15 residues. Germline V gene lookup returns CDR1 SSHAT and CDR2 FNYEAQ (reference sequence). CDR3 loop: CASSPGLAFIYEQYF. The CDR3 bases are TGTGCTAGCAGCCCTGGACTAGCGTTTATCTACGAGCAGTACTTC.

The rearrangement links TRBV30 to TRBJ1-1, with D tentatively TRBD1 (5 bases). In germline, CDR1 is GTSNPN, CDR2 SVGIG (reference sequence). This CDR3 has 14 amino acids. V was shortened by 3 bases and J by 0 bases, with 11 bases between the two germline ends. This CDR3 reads CAWRNSGMNTEAFF. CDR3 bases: TGTGCCTGGAGGAACTCAGGGATGAACACTGAAGCTTTCTTT.

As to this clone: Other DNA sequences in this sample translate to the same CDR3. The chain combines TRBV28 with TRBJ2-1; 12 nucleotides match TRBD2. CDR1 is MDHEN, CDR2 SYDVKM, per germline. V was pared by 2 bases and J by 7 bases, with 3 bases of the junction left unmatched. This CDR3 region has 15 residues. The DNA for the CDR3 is TGTGCCAGCAGTTTACTAGCGGGGGGGTCAAATGAGCAGTTCTTC. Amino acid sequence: CASSLLAGGSNEQFF.